One and the same sample provided the 2 T cell receptor beta chains below, sequenced in a study of cytomegalovirus exposure and HLA in healthy donors. Primers for the PCR totalled 60 Vbeta and 13 Jbeta. Repertoires were generated with immunoSEQ multiplex PCR, while TCRdb's copy carries only in-frame clones and drops some. The sample gives about 90,000 clones, approximately 79% of which show up once; about 2.5% is in the top ten. The sample was PBMCs. Source of these receptors: a man aged 25 to 40 in good health and CMV-seronegative.

The chain has TRBV2 and TRBJ2-7; a possible D gene is TRBD2 (6 bases). V gave up 6 bases and J gave up 1 base, with 10 bases separating them. CDR3 length equals 13 residues. Looked up from germline, CDR1 is SNHLY and CDR2 is FYNNEI. The CDR3 coding sequence is TGTGCCAGCAGCGCGGGACTTTCCTACGAGCAGTACTTC. Its protein product is CASSAGLSYEQYF.

The V and J genes are TRBV29-1 and TRBJ2-1; D is possibly TRBD2 (6 bases). This CDR3 contains 16 residues. Trimming removed 1 base from V and 2 bases from J, with 15 bases in between. Germline V lookup: CDR1 SQVTM, CDR2 ANQGSEA. In DNA, the CDR3 is TGCAGCGTTGAAGGGGGGGACCGACAGCCCTACAATGAGCAGTTCTTC. It codes for CSVEGGDRQPYNEQFF.